This entry describes one T cell receptor (beta chain). Its antigen is still unknown. Researchers ran the PCR with 60 Vbeta and 13 Jbeta primers. Measured with immunoSEQ multiplex PCR; TCRdb has only the in-frame clones, and not every one. There are 150,000 to 200,000 clones in the sample; more than 75% occur only once, and 1.6% lies in the top ten. The data were taken from a study of cytomegalovirus exposure and HLA in healthy donors. For the study at large: There were over 350 genotyped donors. Of these, 81% fell in the genetic ancestry cluster associated with self-reported Caucasian donors.

The study, taken as a whole, reports: Earlier findings revealed that most TCR beta V segments proved productive either about 87% or about 30% of the time.

Trimming left V 5 bases short and J 8 bases short, with 18 bases between. The germline V gene has CDR1 SGHVS and CDR2 FQNEAQ. The CDR3 loop spans 14 amino acids. The V gene is TRBV7-8, the J gene TRBJ1-2; tentative D call: TRBD1 (6 bases). This receptor was taken from a woman in her 50s in good health and CMV-seronegative. The sample taken for sequencing was PBMCs. CDR3 DNA: TGTGCCAGCAGCATATACAGGGAGATTAGGGGCTACACCTTC. Its translation is CASSIYREIRGYTF.